The T cell receptor (beta chain) described here comes from a study of OX40 agonist ivuxolimab in advanced cancers. Overall study: Males comprised 70% to 90% of the group, whose mean age was approximately 60 years (range 23 to 79). General observations from the study: Expanded clones tended on average to be more numerous among CD8+ T cells than CD4+. Circulating CD4+ and CD8+ T cells showed clonal expansion by week 6 at 0.1 to 3.0 mg/kg. Certain nonresponders additionally had low normalized T-cell clonal expansion.

The CDR3 loop spans 15 amino acids. The germline V gene has CDR1 SGDLS and CDR2 YYNGEE. The V gene lost 0 bases and the J gene lost 5 bases, with 14 bases spanning the gap. Details on this clone: Its antigen remains unidentified.

TCRdb's table, derived via immunoSEQ multiplex PCR, lists solely in-frame clones and lacks some. The sample contains 65,000 to 85,000 clones, 75% to 90% of which appear only once. The receptor was derived from an adult with an advanced solid tumor such as melanoma, head and neck, liver or kidney cancer. The sequenced sample was CD4+ or CD8+ T cells sorted from blood, obtained in a trial of the OX40 agonist ivuxolimab. The chain recombines TRBV9 with TRBJ2-5, with D unclear. This CDR3 reads CASSVGISTRETQYF. CDR3 nucleotides: TGTGCCAGCAGCGTAGGGATCTCCACCCGGGAGACCCAGTACTTC.